Shown below are 14 T cell receptor beta chains from a single sample sequenced in a study of shared clonotypes between healthy human individuals. Sequenced by immunoSEQ multiplex PCR; TCRdb stores in-frame clones only, minus some. The sample holds about 2 million clones, roughly 95% seen once. It was CD45RO-negative cells, positively selected for CCR7, that made up naive CD8 cells, with terminally differentiated effector memory CD45RA+ cells excluded. Sequencing input: naive CD8+ T cells sorted from blood. The origin of the receptors is a man younger than 35 in good health.

The genes are TRBV7-9 and TRBJ1-1; D is unclear. Germline assignment: CDR1 SEHNR and CDR2 FQNEAQ (reference sequence). This CDR3 comprises 13 residues. The V gene lost 5 bases and the J gene lost 8 bases, with 15 bases spanning the gap. CDR3 DNA sequence: TGTGCCAGCAGCCCCACCACCCTTGACGAAGCTTTCTTT. It is translated as CASSPTTLDEAFF. Full variable domain (remainder filled in from reference TRBV7-9 and TRBJ1-1): DTGVSQNPRHKITKRGQNVTFRCDPISEHNRLYWYRQTLGQGPEFLTYFQNEAQLEKSRLLSDRFSAERPKGSFSTLEIQRTEQGDSAMYLCASSPTTLDEAFFGQGTRLTVV.

The rearrangement joins TRBV29-1 to TRBJ2-7; weak D call: TRBD2 (6 bases). CDR1 is SQVTM and CDR2 is ANQGSEA in the germline V gene. V was trimmed by 3 bases and J by 1 base, leaving 13 bases between them. The length of the CDR3 is 14 residues. The CDR3 protein is CSVDLAEGSYEQYF. The DNA for the CDR3 is TGCAGCGTTGATTTAGCGGAGGGATCCTACGAGCAGTACTTC.

This clone was observed a single time. J is TRBJ2-1 and V is TRBV9; D is possibly TRBD2 (5 bases). CDR3 length: 15 amino acids. V was cut by 0 bases and J by 7 bases, with 14 bases left in between. Germline CDR1 SGDLS, CDR2 YYNGEE. The CDR3 nucleotides read TGTGCCAGCAGCGTAGGGGCGGGTGGGTTGAATGAGCAGTTCTTC. This gives the protein CASSVGAGGLNEQFF.

This clone came up once. This chain uses TRBV25-1 with TRBJ2-2; tentatively, D is TRBD1 (5 bases). V was shortened by 1 base and J by 4 bases, with 13 bases between the two germline ends. Germline CDR1 reads MGHDK; CDR2 reads SYGVNS. This CDR3 has 16 residues. CDR3 region: CASSELPGHLTGELFF. The CDR3 region has the DNA TGTGCCAGCAGTGAATTGCCAGGGCATCTCACCGGGGAGCTGTTTTTT.

The J gene is TRBJ1-6, the V gene TRBV5-8; D is ambiguous. Trimming took 4 bases from V and 7 from J, leaving 12 bases between them. CDR3 length: 14 amino acids. Germline CDR1 and CDR2: SGHTS and YDEGEE. The CDR3 DNA reads TGTGCCAGCAGCCGTAGGGCGTACAATTCACCCCTCCACTTT. It codes for CASSRRAYNSPLHF.

This chain links TRBV15 with TRBJ2-3; 10 nucleotides align to TRBD2. Germline V lookup: CDR1 LNHNV, CDR2 YYDKDF (reference sequence). The length of the CDR3 is 15 residues. J gave up 5 bases and V 3 bases, and 5 bases lay outside the gene matches. CDR3 sequence reads: CATSSLAGVGDTQYF. Here the CDR3 DNA reads TGTGCCACCAGCAGCCTAGCGGGAGTCGGAGATACGCAGTATTTT.

This clone was picked up one time. The rearrangement uses TRBV10-3 and TRBJ2-7, with a tentative D call TRBD2 (5 bases). The V end lost 2 bases, the J end lost 3 bases, and 8 bases lay between the germline ends. Germline lookup yields CDR1 ENHRY and CDR2 SYGVKD. This CDR3 spans 13 amino acids. The DNA for the CDR3 is TGTGCCATCAGTGAGGAGACTATCTACGAGCAGTACTTC. Translation: CAISEETIYEQYF.

V and J are TRBV5-6 and TRBJ2-5; no definite D call. The V and J ends lost 2 bases and 5 bases respectively, with 7 bases between them. Germline V gene sequence: CDR1 SGHDT, CDR2 YYEEEE. The CDR3 length is 12 residues. CDR3 DNA: TGTGCCAGCAGCTTTCCCAGGGAGACCCAGTACTTC. Translation: CASSFPRETQYF.

The chain carries TRBV27 and TRBJ1-5; the match to TRBD1 covers 7 bases. The CDR3 length is 15 residues. Germline values: CDR1 MNHEY, CDR2 SMNVEV (reference sequence). Germline trimming cut 2 bases from V and 4 bases from J; bases unmatched to any gene: 5. The CDR3: CASSLVGTANQPQHF. DNA of the CDR3: TGTGCCAGCAGTTTAGTTGGGACAGCAAATCAGCCCCAGCATTTT.

V and J are TRBV27 and TRBJ2-2, with 8 nucleotides matching TRBD1. Germline CDR1 reads MNHEY; CDR2 reads SMNVEV (reference sequence). J was trimmed by 1 base and V by 6 bases; bases with no gene match: 7. CDR3 length: 16 amino acids. CDR3 residues: CASSPQDRENTGELFF. For the CDR3, the DNA is TGTGCCAGCAGCCCTCAGGACAGGGAGAACACCGGGGAGCTGTTTTTT.

The chain employs TRBV7-9 and TRBJ2-2; D not certain. The CDR3 covers 13 residues. Germline V gene lookup returns CDR1 SEHNR and CDR2 FQNEAQ (reference sequence). Trimming took off 4 bases at V and 3 bases at J, with 6 bases between the two ends. The CDR3 loop reads CASSYTYTGELFF. In nucleotides, the CDR3 is TGTGCCAGCAGCTACACCTACACCGGGGAGCTGTTTTTT.

In this sample, this clone turned up once. J is TRBJ2-1 and V is TRBV4-1, with TRBD1 as a possible D gene (6 bases). V was pared by 2 bases and J by 12 bases, with 14 bases between. Germline lookup yields CDR1 MGHRA and CDR2 YSYEKL. The CDR3 is 13 amino acids. Here the CDR3 reads CASSQKQGWRQFF. In DNA, the CDR3 is TGCGCCAGCAGCCAAAAACAGGGATGGAGGCAGTTCTTC.

In regard to this clone: Other nucleotide sequences in the sample specify the same CDR3. V usage is TRBV6-5 and J usage is TRBJ1-3; D uncertain. The germline V and J ends were trimmed by 6 bases and 4 bases, with 4 bases remaining between them. This CDR3 spans 11 amino acids. Germline lookup yields CDR1 MNHEY and CDR2 SVGAGI. The CDR3 coding sequence is TGTGCCAGCAGCACAGGAAACACCATATATTTT. It is translated as CASSTGNTIYF.

The genes are TRBV10-3 and TRBJ2-7; D possibly corresponds to TRBD2 (6 bases). Germline V CDR1 and CDR2: ENHRY, SYGVKD. Trimming cost V 4 bases and J 6 bases, with 16 bases left between them. The length of the CDR3 is 14 residues. The CDR3 sequence: CAISGGEVVSEQYF. DNA of the CDR3: TGTGCCATCAGTGGAGGGGAGGTAGTAAGCGAGCAGTACTTC.